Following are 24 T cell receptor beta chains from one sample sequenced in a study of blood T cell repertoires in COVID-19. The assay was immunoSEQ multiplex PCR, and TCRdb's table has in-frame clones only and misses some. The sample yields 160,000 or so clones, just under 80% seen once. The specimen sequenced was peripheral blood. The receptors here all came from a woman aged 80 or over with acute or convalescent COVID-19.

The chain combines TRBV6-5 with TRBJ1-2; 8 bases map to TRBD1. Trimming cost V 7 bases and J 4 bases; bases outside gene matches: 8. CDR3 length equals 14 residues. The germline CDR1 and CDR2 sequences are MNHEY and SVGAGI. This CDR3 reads CASTSRDRTYGYTF. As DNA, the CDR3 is TGTGCCAGCACCTCCAGGGACAGGACCTATGGCTACACCTTC.

DNA for the CDR3: TGTGCCAGCAGCTCCGGACTAGCGGGAGTATCAGATACGCAGTATTTT. Translated: CASSSGLAGVSDTQYF. This chain joins TRBV7-9 and TRBJ2-3; 13 nucleotides align to TRBD2. The junction had 5 bases not matched to a gene; V was cut back by 4 bases and J by 4 bases. Germline CDR1 reads SEHNR; CDR2 reads FQNEAQ (reference sequence). The CDR3 runs to 16 residues.

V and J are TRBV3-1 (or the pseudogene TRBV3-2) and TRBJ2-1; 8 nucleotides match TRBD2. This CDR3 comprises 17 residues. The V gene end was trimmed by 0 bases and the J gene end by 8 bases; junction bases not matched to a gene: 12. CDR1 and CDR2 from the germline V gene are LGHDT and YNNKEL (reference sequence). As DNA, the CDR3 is TGTGCCAGCAGCCAAGACTCCGGACTAGCAGTCTTCGATGAGCAGTTCTTC. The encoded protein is CASSQDSGLAVFDEQFF.

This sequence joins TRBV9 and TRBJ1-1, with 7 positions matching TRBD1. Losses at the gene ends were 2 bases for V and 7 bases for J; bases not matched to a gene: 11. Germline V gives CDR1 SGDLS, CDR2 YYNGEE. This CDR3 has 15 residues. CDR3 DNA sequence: TGTGCCAGCAGCGTTTCTGACAGGGTTGTTTATGAAGCTTTCTTT. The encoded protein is CASSVSDRVVYEAFF. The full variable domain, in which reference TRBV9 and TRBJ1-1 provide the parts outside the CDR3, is DSGVTQTPKHLITATGQRVTLRCSPRSGDLSVYWYQQSLDQGLQFLIQYYNGEERAKGNILERFSAQQFPDLHSELNLSSLELGDSALYFCASSVSDRVVYEAFFGQGTRLTVV.

CDR3 sequence (DNA): TGTGCCAGTAGTGGAATAGCGGGAGGGAAAGAAGAGACCCAGTACTTC. It is translated as CASSGIAGGKEETQYF. The chain combines TRBV19 with TRBJ2-5; 11 positions match TRBD2. The germline V gene has CDR1 LNHDA and CDR2 SQIVND (reference sequence). After removal of 5 bases from V and 3 bases from J, the junction contained 8 bases not matched to a gene. The CDR3 is 16 amino acids. Variable domain in full (rest from reference TRBV19 and TRBJ2-5): DGGITQSPKYLFRKEGQNVTLSCEQNLNHDAMYWYRQDPGQGLRLIYYSQIVNDFQKGDIAEGYSVSREKKESFPLTVTSAQKNPTAFYLCASSGIAGGKEETQYFGPGTRLLVL.

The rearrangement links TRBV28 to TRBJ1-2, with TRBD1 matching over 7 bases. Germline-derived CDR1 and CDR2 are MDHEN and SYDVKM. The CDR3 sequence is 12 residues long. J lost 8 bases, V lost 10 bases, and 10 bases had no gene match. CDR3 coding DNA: TGTGCCATCCAGACAGGGACGGGGGGCTACACCTTC. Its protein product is CAIQTGTGGYTF.

Here the CDR3 reads CASTPGPGVGYTF. CDR3 nucleotide sequence: TGTGCCAGTACCCCGGGACCGGGGGTTGGCTACACCTTC. This chain uses TRBV19 with TRBJ1-2, with a possible D match to TRBD1 (5 bases). Between the trimmed V and J ends, which lost 7 bases and 7 bases, there was a span of 16 bases. The CDR3 loop spans 13 amino acids. The germline CDR1 and CDR2 sequences are LNHDA and SQIVND (reference sequence).

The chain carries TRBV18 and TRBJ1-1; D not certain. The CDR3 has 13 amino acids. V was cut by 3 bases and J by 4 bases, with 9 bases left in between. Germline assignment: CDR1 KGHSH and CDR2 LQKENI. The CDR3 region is CASSPGVGTEAFF. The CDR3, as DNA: TGTGCCAGCTCACCTGGTGTCGGCACTGAAGCTTTCTTT. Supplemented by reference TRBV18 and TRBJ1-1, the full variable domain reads NAGVMQNPRHLVRRRGQEARLRCSPMKGHSHVYWYRQLPEEGLKFMVYLQKENIIDESGMPKERFSAEFPKEGPSILRIQQVVRGDSAAYFCASSPGVGTEAFFGQGTRLTVV.

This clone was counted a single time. The CDR3 region is CASSPGHEAFF. CDR3 DNA sequence: TGTGCCAGCTCACCCGGTCATGAAGCTTTCTTT. This chain connects TRBV18 to TRBJ1-1; unclear D gene. The CDR3 runs to 11 residues. Germline CDR1 and CDR2: KGHSH and LQKENI. The V end was cut by 3 bases, the J end by 7 bases, with 6 bases between.

In nucleotides, the CDR3 is TGTGCCATCAGTGACCCGGGGACAGGGACTGGAAACACCATATATTTT. This codes for CAISDPGTGTGNTIYF. The chain recombines TRBV10-3 with TRBJ1-3; 9 bases agree with TRBD1. The junction had 5 bases not matched to a gene; V was cut back by 3 bases and J by 2 bases. Germline-derived CDR1 and CDR2 are ENHRY and SYGVKD. This CDR3 has 16 residues.

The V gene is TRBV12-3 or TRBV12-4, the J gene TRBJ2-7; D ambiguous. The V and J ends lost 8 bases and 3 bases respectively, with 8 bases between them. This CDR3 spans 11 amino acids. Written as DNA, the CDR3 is TGTGCCAGCGGGCTTTACTACGAGCAGTACTTC. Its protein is CASGLYYEQYF.

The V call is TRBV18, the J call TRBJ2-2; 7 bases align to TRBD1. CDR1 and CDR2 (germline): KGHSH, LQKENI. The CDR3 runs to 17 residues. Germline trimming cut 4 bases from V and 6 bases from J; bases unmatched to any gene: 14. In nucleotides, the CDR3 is TGTGCCAGCTCACGCAGCGACCAAGGGGGCACAGCCGGGGAGCTGTTTTTT. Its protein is CASSRSDQGGTAGELFF.

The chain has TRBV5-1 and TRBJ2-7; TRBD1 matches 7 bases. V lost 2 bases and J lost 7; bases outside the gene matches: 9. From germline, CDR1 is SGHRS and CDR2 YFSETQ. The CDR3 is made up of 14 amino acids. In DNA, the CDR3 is TGCGCCAGCAGCTTATATGACAGGGCGAGTGAGCAGTACTTC. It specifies CASSLYDRASEQYF. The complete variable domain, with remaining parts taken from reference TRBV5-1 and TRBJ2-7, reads KAGVTQTPRYLIKTRGQQVTLSCSPISGHRSVSWYQQTPGQGLQFLFEYFSETQRNKGNFPGRFSGRQFSNSRSEMNVSTLELGDSALYLCASSLYDRASEQYFGPGTRLTVT.

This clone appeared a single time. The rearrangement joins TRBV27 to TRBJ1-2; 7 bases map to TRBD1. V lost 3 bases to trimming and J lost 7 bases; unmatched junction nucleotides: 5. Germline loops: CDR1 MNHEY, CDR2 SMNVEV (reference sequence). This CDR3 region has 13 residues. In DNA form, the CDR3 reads TGTGCCAGCAGTTTGACAGGGAGAGGTGGCTACACCTTC. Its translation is CASSLTGRGGYTF.

Here the CDR3 reads CASSLEQGASGNTIYF. The CDR3, as DNA: TGCGCCAGCAGCTTGGAACAGGGGGCCTCTGGAAACACCATATATTTT. This chain uses TRBV5-1 with TRBJ1-3; 9 nucleotides match TRBD1. The V segment lost 0 bases and the J segment 0 bases; nucleotides outside the gene matches: 1. Per the germline V gene, CDR1 is SGHRS and CDR2 is YFSETQ. The length of the CDR3 is 16 residues.

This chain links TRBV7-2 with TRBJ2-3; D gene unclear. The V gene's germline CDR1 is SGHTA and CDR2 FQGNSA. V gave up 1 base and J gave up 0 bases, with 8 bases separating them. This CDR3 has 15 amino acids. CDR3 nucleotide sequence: TGTGCCAGCAGCTTAGAGTGGGCTAGCACAGATACGCAGTATTTT. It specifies CASSLEWASTDTQYF.

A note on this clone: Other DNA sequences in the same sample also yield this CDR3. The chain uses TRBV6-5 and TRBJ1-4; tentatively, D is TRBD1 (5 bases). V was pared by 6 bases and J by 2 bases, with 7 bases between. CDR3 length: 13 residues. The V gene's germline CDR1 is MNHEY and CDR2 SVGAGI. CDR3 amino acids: CASRQGTNEKLFF. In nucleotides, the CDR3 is TGTGCCAGCAGGCAGGGTACTAATGAAAAACTGTTTTTT.

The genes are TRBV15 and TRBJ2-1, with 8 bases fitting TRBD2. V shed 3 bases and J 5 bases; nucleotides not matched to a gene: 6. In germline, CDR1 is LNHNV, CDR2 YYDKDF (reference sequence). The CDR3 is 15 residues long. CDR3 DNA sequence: TGTGCCACCAGCAGCCTAGCGGGTTCCAACAATGAGCAGTTCTTC. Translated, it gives CATSSLAGSNNEQFF.

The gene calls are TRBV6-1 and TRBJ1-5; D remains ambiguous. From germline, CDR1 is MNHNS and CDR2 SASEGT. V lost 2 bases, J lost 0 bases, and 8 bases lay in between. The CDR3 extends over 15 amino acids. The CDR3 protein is CASSENPYSNQPQHF. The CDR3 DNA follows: TGTGCCAGCAGTGAAAATCCTTATAGCAATCAGCCCCAGCATTTT.

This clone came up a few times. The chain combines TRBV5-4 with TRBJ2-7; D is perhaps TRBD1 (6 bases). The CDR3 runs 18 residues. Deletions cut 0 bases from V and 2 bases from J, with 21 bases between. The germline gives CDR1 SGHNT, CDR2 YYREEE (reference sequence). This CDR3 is CASSLANLGTGNTYEQYF. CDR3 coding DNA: TGTGCCAGCAGCTTGGCTAATTTAGGCACAGGGAATACCTACGAGCAGTACTTC.

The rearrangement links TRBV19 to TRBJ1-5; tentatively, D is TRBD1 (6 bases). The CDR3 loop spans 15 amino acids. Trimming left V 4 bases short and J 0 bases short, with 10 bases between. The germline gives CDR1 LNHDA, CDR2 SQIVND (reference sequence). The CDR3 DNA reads TGTGCCAGTAGTAAGGACAGTTATAGCAATCAGCCCCAGCATTTT. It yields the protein CASSKDSYSNQPQHF.

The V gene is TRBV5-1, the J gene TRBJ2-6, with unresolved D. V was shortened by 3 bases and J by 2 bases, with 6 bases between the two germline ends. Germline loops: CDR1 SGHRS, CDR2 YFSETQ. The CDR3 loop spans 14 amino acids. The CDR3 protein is CASSSEPGANVLTF. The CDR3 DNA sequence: TGCGCCAGCAGCTCGGAGCCTGGGGCCAACGTCCTGACTTTC.

DNA of the CDR3: TGTGCCAGCAGCTTAGATGCCAGGGGCCGTCCCTCTGGGGCCAACGTCCTGACTTTC. Translation: CASSLDARGRPSGANVLTF. The chain employs TRBV11-2 and TRBJ2-6, with D possibly being TRBD1 (6 bases). The CDR3 has 19 residues. CDR1 is SGHAT and CDR2 is FQNNGV in the germline V gene. V was cut by 0 bases and J by 0 bases, with 15 bases left in between.

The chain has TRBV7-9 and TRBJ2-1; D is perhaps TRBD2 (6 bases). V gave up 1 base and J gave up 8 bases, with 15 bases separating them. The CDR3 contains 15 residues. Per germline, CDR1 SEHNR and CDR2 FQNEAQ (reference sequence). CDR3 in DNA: TGTGCCAGCAGCTTAGTTCTTGCTAGCGCGGATGAGCAGTTCTTC. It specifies CASSLVLASADEQFF. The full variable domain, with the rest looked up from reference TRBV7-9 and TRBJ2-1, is DTGVSQNPRHKITKRGQNVTFRCDPISEHNRLYWYRQTLGQGPEFLTYFQNEAQLEKSRLLSDRFSAERPKGSFSTLEIQRTEQGDSAMYLCASSLVLASADEQFFGPGTRLTVL.